This record looks at one T cell receptor beta chain sequence and its context. This clonotype was seen a few times. No antigen is known for it. Per-base qualities were not stored, and no clone one base away is much larger. This entry belongs to a study of identical twins (dated by TCRdb to the mid-2010s). As for the study more broadly: The study deep-sequenced TCR alpha and beta repertoires from monozygotic twins, unrelated adults of various ages and cord blood to test whether fetal clonotypes persist. To rule out contamination, the twin experiments were replicated at different times with different library preparation protocols. The paper as a whole reports these results and caveats: Out-of-frame TCR alpha sharing in monozygotic twins was systematically underestimated by recombination models, whereas sharing between unrelated individuals was in agreement with the recombination models. Because the same donors could not be followed over many years, the conclusions relied on cross-sectional statistical analysis. Compared with coincidental sharing between unrelated individuals, an excess of low generation-probability sequences was observed among out-of-frame TCR alpha sequences shared between twins. Abundant cord blood beta clonotypes carried fewer insertions; young adult naive repertoires showed a weaker similar trend, while memory repertoires showed none. Invariant T cells such as MAIT and iNKT could partly confound zero-insertion analyses, though diverse VJ usage argued against this for most clonotypes. Excess twin sharing in beta out-of-frame sequences was weaker because fewer shared sequences lowered the signal-to-noise ratio.

Receptor libraries were prepared by 5' RACE. Sequencing used an Illumina HiSeq 2000. Template switching introduced a universal primer binding site; the final cDNA contained a unique molecular identifier, enabling accurate counting of TCR cDNA molecules. First-strand cDNA for TCR alpha and beta chains was synthesized from specific primers in the conserved constant-segment region. To control for contamination, every cDNA library carried two barcodes: a SMART-Mk sample barcode plus Illumina barcodes. TruSeq adapter sequences and Illumina sample barcodes were added in two successive PCR steps. TCR alpha and beta cDNA libraries were sequenced on the Illumina HiSeq platform with custom primers. For the original study's pipeline: MiGEC processed the raw reads to extract unique molecular identifiers, while MiXCR was used to determine the CDR3 positions. For each individual, recombination models were inferred using an EM algorithm with the repgenHMM and IGoR tools. The tcR package in R was used for shared clonotype analysis, with sharing normalized by the product of cloneset sizes. To study raw recombination without the effects of thymic and clonal selection, out-of-frame nonproductive sequences were analyzed. TCRdb applied fastp at Q25 and MiXCR to the public reads, then kept only in-frame beta chains. Each CDR3 protein gets just one entry, which takes the most common genes and DNA from the rows behind it. What appears here as the V and J calls and clone size reflects TCRdb's work, not the paper's. The sample profile shows about 690,000 distinct CDR3 sequences; 6.1% of them were found once. The ten biggest clones cover 1.5% to 2% of the sample.

Only healthy Caucasian donors were included. The study also sequenced three unrelated non-twin adults: a male aged 18 to 30, a male aged 50 to 60 and a female aged 50 to 60. Miltenyi CD45RO+ enrichment and human naive T-cell isolation kits were used to isolate memory (CD45RO+) and naive T cells from PBMC. V is pared back by 2 bases and J by 3 bases, with 12 bases lying between the germline termini. Measured from the cysteine to the phenylalanine, the CDR3 is 15 residues long. Of all the DNA, just the CDR3 is kept, 45 bases in frame from base 1. Via the germline V gene (reference sequence), CDR1 is SEHNR and CDR2 FQNEAQ.

The chain is assembled from TRBV7-9 and TRBJ2-3, and possibly TRBD2, on 6 matching bases. Sequencing was carried out using naive T cells sorted from blood. This specimen's cell subset or site label, interpreted: cells isolated with a human naive T-cell isolation kit. This receptor was taken from a man younger than 30 in good health. The sequenced DNA: TGTGCCAGCAGCTTACCGGAGGGCGATACAGATACGCAGTATTTT. This encodes CASSLPEGDTDTQYF. Extended through the reference TRBV7-9 and TRBJ2-3 proteins, this CDR3 yields the full variable domain: DTGVSQNPRHKITKRGQNVTFRCDPISEHNRLYWYRQTLGQGPEFLTYFQNEAQLEKSRLLSDRFSAERPKGSFSTLEIQRTEQGDSAMYLCASSLPEGDTDTQYFGPGTRLTVL.